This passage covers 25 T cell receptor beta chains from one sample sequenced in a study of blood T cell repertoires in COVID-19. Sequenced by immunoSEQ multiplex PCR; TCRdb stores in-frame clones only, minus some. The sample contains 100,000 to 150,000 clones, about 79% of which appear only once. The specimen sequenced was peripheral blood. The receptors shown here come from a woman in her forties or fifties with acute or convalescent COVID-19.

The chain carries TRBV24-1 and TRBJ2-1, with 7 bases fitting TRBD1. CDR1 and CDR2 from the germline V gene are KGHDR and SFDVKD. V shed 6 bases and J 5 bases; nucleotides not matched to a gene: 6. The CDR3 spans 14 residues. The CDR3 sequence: CATSRTGGNNEQFF. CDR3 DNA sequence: TGTGCCACCAGTAGGACAGGTGGGAACAATGAGCAGTTCTTC.

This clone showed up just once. The CDR3 loop is CASSLWGLGRGGPQHF. CDR3 DNA: TGTGCCAGCAGCTTATGGGGACTAGGCCGGGGCGGGCCCCAGCATTTT. J is TRBJ1-5 and V is TRBV7-2; tentatively, D is TRBD1 (5 bases). Germline lookup yields CDR1 SGHTA and CDR2 FQGNSA. There are 16 residues in the CDR3. V was shortened by 2 bases and J by 9 bases, with 20 bases between the two germline ends.

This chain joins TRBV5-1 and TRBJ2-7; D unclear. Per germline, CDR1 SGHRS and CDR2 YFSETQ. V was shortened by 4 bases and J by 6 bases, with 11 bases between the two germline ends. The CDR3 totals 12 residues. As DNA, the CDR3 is TGCGCCAGCAGCCCCACTACAAGCGAGCAGTACTTC. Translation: CASSPTTSEQYF.

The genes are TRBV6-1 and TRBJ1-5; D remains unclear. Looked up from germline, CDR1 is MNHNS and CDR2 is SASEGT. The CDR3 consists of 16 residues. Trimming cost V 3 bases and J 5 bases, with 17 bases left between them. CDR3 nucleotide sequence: TGTGCCAGCAGTGATGGACCGCGGGCCCCTTATCAGCCCCAGCATTTT. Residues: CASSDGPRAPYQPQHF.

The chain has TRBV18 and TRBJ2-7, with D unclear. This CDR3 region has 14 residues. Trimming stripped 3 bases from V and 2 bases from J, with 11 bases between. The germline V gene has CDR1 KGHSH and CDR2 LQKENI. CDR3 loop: CASSPQTTTYEQYF. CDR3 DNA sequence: TGTGCCAGCTCACCTCAAACTACAACCTACGAGCAGTACTTC. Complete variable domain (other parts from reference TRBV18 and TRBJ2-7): NAGVMQNPRHLVRRRGQEARLRCSPMKGHSHVYWYRQLPEEGLKFMVYLQKENIIDESGMPKERFSAEFPKEGPSILRIQQVVRGDSAAYFCASSPQTTTYEQYFGPGTRLTVT.

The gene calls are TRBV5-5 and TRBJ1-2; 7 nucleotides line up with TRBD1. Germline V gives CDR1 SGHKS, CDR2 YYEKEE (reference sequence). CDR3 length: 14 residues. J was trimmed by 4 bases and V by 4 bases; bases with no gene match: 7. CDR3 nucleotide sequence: TGTGCCAGCAGCCCAGAGGACAGGCTCTATGGCTACACCTTC. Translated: CASSPEDRLYGYTF. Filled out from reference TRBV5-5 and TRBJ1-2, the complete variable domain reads DAGVTQSPTHLIKTRGQQVTLRCSPISGHKSVSWYQQVLGQGPQFIFQYYEKEERGRGNFPDRFSARQFPNYSSELNVNALLLGDSALYLCASSPEDRLYGYTFGSGTRLTVV.

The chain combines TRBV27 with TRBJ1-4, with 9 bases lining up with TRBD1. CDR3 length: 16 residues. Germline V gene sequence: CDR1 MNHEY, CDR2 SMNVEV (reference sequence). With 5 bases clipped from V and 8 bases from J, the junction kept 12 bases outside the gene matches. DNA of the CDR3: TGTGCCAGCAGTGCTTGGACAGGGGTTGGCAGCGAAAAACTGTTTTTT. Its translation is CASSAWTGVGSEKLFF.

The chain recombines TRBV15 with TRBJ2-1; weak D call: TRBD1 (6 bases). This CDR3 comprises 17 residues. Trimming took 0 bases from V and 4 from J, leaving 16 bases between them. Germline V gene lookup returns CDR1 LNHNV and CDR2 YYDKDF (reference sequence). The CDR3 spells CATSRDPGQGPYNEQFF. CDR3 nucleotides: TGTGCCACCAGCAGAGACCCTGGGCAGGGGCCGTACAATGAGCAGTTCTTC.

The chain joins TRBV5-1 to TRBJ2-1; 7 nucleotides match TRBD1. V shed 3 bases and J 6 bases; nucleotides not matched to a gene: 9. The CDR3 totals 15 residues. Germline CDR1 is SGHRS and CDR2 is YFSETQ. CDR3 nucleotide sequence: TGCGCCAGCAGCTGGTCAGGGGGATCAAGCAATGAGCAGTTCTTC. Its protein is CASSWSGGSSNEQFF.

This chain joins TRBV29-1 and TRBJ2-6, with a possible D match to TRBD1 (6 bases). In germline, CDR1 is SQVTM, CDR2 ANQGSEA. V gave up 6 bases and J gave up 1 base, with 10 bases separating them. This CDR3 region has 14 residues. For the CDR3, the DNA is TGCAGCGTCGCCACAGGGTCTGGGGCCAACGTCCTGACTTTC. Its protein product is CSVATGSGANVLTF.

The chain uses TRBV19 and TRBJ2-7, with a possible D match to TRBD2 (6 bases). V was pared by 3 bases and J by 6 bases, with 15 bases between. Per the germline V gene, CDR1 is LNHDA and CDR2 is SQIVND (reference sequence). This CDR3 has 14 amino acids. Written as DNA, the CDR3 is TGTGCCAGTAGTATCGGAGGAGGGAATAGCGAGCAGTACTTC. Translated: CASSIGGGNSEQYF.

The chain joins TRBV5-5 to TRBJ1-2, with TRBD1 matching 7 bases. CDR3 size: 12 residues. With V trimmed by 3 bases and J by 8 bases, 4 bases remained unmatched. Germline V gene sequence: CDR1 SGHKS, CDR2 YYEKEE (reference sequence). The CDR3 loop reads CASSSRDRGYTF. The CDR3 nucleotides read TGTGCCAGCAGCTCCCGGGACAGAGGCTACACCTTC.

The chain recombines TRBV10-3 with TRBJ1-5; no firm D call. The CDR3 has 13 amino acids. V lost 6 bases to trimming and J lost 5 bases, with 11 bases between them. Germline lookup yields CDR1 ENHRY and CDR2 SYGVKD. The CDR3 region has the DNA TGTGCCATCAGGCGAACAGAAGATCAGCCCCAGCATTTT. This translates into CAIRRTEDQPQHF.

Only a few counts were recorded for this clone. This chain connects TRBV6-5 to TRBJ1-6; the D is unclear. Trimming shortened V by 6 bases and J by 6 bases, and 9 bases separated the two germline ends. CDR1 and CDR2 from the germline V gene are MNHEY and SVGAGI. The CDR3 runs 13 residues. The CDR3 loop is CASRDGVNSPLHF. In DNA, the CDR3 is TGTGCCAGCAGAGACGGAGTTAATTCACCCCTCCACTTT.

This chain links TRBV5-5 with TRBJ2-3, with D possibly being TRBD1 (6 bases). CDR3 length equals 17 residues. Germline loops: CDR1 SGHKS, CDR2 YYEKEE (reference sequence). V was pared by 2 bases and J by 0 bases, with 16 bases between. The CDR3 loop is CASSFRTALTSTDTQYF. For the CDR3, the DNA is TGTGCCAGCAGCTTTAGGACAGCACTCACTAGCACAGATACGCAGTATTTT.

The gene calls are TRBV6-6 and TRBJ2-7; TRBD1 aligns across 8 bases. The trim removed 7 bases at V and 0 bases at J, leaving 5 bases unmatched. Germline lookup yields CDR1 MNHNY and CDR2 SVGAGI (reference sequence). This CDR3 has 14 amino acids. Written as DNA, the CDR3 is TGTGCCAGCATCCAGGGGGCCGCCTCCTACGAGCAGTACTTC. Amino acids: CASIQGAASYEQYF.

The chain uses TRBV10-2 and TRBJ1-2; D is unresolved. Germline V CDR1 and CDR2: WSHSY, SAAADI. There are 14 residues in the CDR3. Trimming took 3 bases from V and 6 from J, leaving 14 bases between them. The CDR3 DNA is TGCGCCAGCAGTGACCCGATTGCGGGCCATGGCTACACCTTC. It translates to CASSDPIAGHGYTF.

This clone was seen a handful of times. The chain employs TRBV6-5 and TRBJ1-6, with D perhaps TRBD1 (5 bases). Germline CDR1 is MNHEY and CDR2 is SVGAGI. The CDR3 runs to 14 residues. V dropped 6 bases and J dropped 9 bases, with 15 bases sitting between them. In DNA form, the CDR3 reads TGTGCCAGCAGAAGACAGCTACAAACTTCACCCCTCCACTTT. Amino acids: CASRRQLQTSPLHF.

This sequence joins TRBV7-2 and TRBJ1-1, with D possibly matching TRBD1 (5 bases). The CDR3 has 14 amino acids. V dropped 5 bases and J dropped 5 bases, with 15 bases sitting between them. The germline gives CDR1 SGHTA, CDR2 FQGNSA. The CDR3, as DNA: TGTGCCAGCAGCCGTAAGTCGGGGGGAACTGAAGCTTTCTTT. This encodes CASSRKSGGTEAFF.

The CDR3 bases are TGTGCCACCAGCAGCGGGGGTGACTTGGATACGCAGTATTTT. Its protein is CATSSGGDLDTQYF. The rearrangement joins TRBV10-3 to TRBJ2-3; 8 bases agree with TRBD2. The CDR3 consists of 14 residues. Germline CDR1 reads ENHRY; CDR2 reads SYGVKD. Germline trimming cut 10 bases from V and 6 bases from J; bases unmatched to any gene: 12.

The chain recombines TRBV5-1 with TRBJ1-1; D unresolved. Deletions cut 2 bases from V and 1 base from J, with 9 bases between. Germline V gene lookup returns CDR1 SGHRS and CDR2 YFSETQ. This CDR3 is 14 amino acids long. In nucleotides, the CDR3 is TGCGCCAGCAGCTTTGGGCGAACGAACACTGAAGCTTTCTTT. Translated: CASSFGRTNTEAFF.

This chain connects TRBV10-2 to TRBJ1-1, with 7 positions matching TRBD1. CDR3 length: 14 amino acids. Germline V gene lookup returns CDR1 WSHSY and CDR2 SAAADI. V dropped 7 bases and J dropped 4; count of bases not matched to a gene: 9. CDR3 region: CASTRQGSSTEAFF. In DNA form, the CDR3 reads TGCGCCAGCACGAGACAGGGATCGAGCACTGAAGCTTTCTTT.

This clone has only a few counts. DNA for the CDR3: TGTGCCAGCAGCTCGGCGGGGGGTGTGCCCTACGGCTACACCTTC. This codes for CASSSAGGVPYGYTF. The chain couples TRBV11-2 to TRBJ1-2; a possible D gene is TRBD1 (5 bases). The CDR3 has 15 residues. Germline CDR1 and CDR2: SGHAT and FQNNGV. V lost 4 bases and J lost 8, with 20 bases in between.

The CDR3 spells CASSQPGLAGEEQFF. The CDR3 bases are TGTGCCAGCAGCCAACCGGGACTAGCGGGAGAGGAGCAGTTCTTC. The V gene is TRBV3-1 (or the pseudogene TRBV3-2), the J gene TRBJ2-1; 14 bases align to TRBD2. V was pared by 2 bases and J by 10 bases, with 4 bases of the junction left unmatched. Per the germline V gene, CDR1 is LGHDT and CDR2 is YNNKEL (reference sequence). This CDR3 contains 15 residues.

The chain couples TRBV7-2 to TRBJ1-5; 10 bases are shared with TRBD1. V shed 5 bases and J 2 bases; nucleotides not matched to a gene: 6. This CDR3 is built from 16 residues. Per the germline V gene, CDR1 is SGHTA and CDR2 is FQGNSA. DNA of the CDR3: TGTGCCAGCAGCGCGAGGGACAGGGGAGGCAATCAGCCCCAGCATTTT. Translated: CASSARDRGGNQPQHF.